This entry features one T cell receptor beta chain sequence. This clone showed up just a few times. No antigen is known for it. Base quality data are lacking; no much larger clone is found one base away. Library preparation employed the immunoSEQ multiplex PCR assay. Rearranged TCR beta chain sequences were amplified with the hsTCRB Kit following the manufacturer's protocol. An Illumina MiSeq was used to sequence the TCRB libraries. Regarding the original processing steps: The kit vendor's proprietary platform handled demultiplexing, trimming and gene mapping. The clones in this table, taken by TCRdb from immuneACCESS, are in-frame only. Not every clone is retained; where verified, under half of the shortfall comes from an unresolved V gene, and the cause of the rest is unknown. D and trimming were read from the DNA, whereas the V and J calls and clone size are those reported in that table. The sample includes approximately 81,000 clones, with roughly 85% observed a single time. The ten largest clonotypes hold approximately 2% of the sample.

V is pared back by 1 base and J by 5 bases, with 12 bases lying between the germline termini. The CDR1 and CDR2 encoded by the germline V gene are SGHDT and YYEEEE. The CDR3 goes from the cysteine to the phenylalanine over 14 residues. Only the CDR3 portion is preserved as DNA: 42 bases, with reading frame beginning at the first base. The sample's time point label is to be understood as: week 23, last vaccination. Each vaccine dose was 300 ug of a 20-mer mutant IDH1 peptide in Montanide, given subcutaneously with topical imiquimod. Newly diagnosed WHO grade 3 or 4 IDH1-mutant astrocytomas showing loss of nuclear ATRX were present in the donors. The samples were drawn from NOA16, a multicentre, single-arm, open-label phase I trial in Germany that tested a mutant IDH1 peptide vaccine in humans for the first time. Genomic DNA for TCRB sequencing was isolated from EDTA blood with the DNeasy Blood and Tissue Kit.

The data were obtained in a study of a mutant IDH1 vaccine in newly diagnosed glioma (dated by TCRdb to the early 2020s). Turning to the overall study: Patients received eight vaccinations in weeks 1, 3, 5, 7, 11, 15, 19 and 23, corresponding to visits V03 through V10. In the chemotherapy-containing groups, vaccination started alongside temozolomide cycles, whereas in patients who had radiotherapy alone it started 4-6 weeks after radiotherapy. Of the 30 to 35 treated patients, 62.5% were male and 37.5% were female, and a mean age of around 40 years was recorded. Before enrollment, most patients had been given radiochemotherapy with temozolomide as standard therapy, while the rest had received either radiotherapy alone or temozolomide alone. Peripheral blood was collected at six visits: V03 (baseline), V05, V07, V10, V12 and V13. Longitudinal TCRB deep sequencing was performed for fewer than 30 treated patients wherever samples were available for exploratory analyses. Points the paper makes about the study in general: Across multiple MHC alleles, vaccine-induced immune responses were seen in around 94% of patients. The authors noted that analyses of patient blood samples could not be reproduced because of sample limitations. Changes in the top peripheral T cell clonotypes picked up by TCRB sequencing did not appear to be linked to pseudoprogression. PBMC samples for TCRB deep sequencing were selected based on availability.

This receptor chain uses TRBV5-6 and TRBJ2-5, with the D call perhaps TRBD1 or TRBD2, as 6 bases match in each case. The sequence was collected from a man aged 25-40 years with glioma. Some clones in this sample may be carry-over from other donors' samples. The source material was PBMCs, sampled from a glioma patient whose treatment included an IDH1 peptide vaccine. The CDR3 sequence is CASSLWGAGETQYF. The DNA sequence is as follows: TGTGCCAGCAGCTTGTGGGGGGCCGGGGAGACCCAGTACTTC.